The 24 T cell receptor beta chains below come from one sample, sequenced in a study of control samples from healthy donors and cancer patients. TCRdb's copy holds only in-frame clones and misses some; the assay was immunoSEQ multiplex PCR. The sample yields tens of thousands of clones, around nine tenths seen once. Sample: PBMCs. Every receptor here comes from a man under 40 with colorectal cancer.

The chain recombines TRBV5-1 with TRBJ2-7; TRBD1 or TRBD2 may be the D gene (7 bases each). CDR1 and CDR2 from the germline V gene are SGHRS and YFSETQ. Between the trimmed V and J ends, which lost 3 bases and 2 bases, there was a span of 12 bases. There are 14 residues in the CDR3. The CDR3 reads CASSSTGRAYEQYF. The CDR3 DNA reads as TGCGCCAGCAGCTCGACAGGGAGGGCCTACGAGCAGTACTTC.

The gene calls are TRBV6-7 and TRBJ2-7; 7 bases fit TRBD1. TRBV6-7 is flagged as an ORF with uncertain function. Trimming took 2 bases from V and 6 from J; bases not matched to a gene: 16. The CDR3 sequence is 17 residues long. In DNA, the CDR3 is TGTGCCAGCAGTTACAAGAACAGGGGTCTTTTCAGCGTCGAGCAGTACTTC. This gives the protein CASSYKNRGLFSVEQYF.

This rearrangement joins TRBV24-1 to TRBJ1-2; D uncertain. Germline assignment: CDR1 KGHDR and CDR2 SFDVKD. V lost 3 bases and J lost 5, with 9 bases in between. The CDR3 has 13 residues. Here the CDR3 DNA reads TGTGCCACCAGTGATCCTCGCGATTATGGCTACACCTTC. Protein sequence: CATSDPRDYGYTF.

The chain combines TRBV30 with TRBJ2-3, with 11 positions matching TRBD2. The length of the CDR3 is 15 residues. Per the germline V gene, CDR1 is GTSNPN and CDR2 is SVGIG (reference sequence). V lost 1 base and J lost 4; bases outside the gene matches: 4. The CDR3 DNA reads TGTGCCTGGAGTGCACTAGCGGGGGACGCAGATACGCAGTATTTT. This codes for CAWSALAGDADTQYF.

The chain is built from TRBV5-1 and TRBJ2-7, with 7 bases matching TRBD1. Germline-derived CDR1 and CDR2 are SGHRS and YFSETQ. The CDR3 sequence is 16 residues long. Trimming took 4 bases from V and 2 from J; bases not matched to a gene: 12. CDR3 loop: CASSPVRQGGTYEQYF. In DNA form, the CDR3 reads TGCGCCAGCAGCCCCGTCCGACAGGGTGGGACCTACGAGCAGTACTTC.

The chain is built from TRBV5-1 and TRBJ2-1; 9 nucleotides agree with TRBD1. Germline V gene sequence: CDR1 SGHRS, CDR2 YFSETQ. After removal of 6 bases from V and 6 bases from J, the junction contained 19 bases not matched to a gene. CDR3 length: 18 residues. CDR3: CASNPDRGSLELGNEQFF. The CDR3 DNA follows: TGCGCCAGCAACCCGGACAGGGGATCCCTTGAGTTAGGCAATGAGCAGTTCTTC.

This clone has a single count. The chain combines TRBV5-4 with TRBJ2-3; D possibly uses TRBD1 or TRBD2 (5 bases each). Per the germline V gene, CDR1 is SGHNT and CDR2 is YYREEE (reference sequence). V lost 3 bases and J 14 bases, leaving 16 bases between the germline ends. The CDR3 runs 12 residues. The CDR3 sequence: CASSSDYGQPYF. The CDR3 DNA reads as TGTGCCAGCAGCTCTGACTATGGACAACCGTATTTT.

The gene calls are TRBV5-8 and TRBJ2-3; no clear D gene. CDR3 size: 13 residues. Trimming took 1 base from V and 4 from J, leaving 7 bases between them. The V gene's germline CDR1 is SGHTS and CDR2 YDEGEE. In DNA form, the CDR3 reads TGTGCCAGCAGCTTGCTAGGATCAGATACGCAGTATTTT. It yields the protein CASSLLGSDTQYF.

This clone was counted only a few times. The V and J genes are TRBV27 and TRBJ2-2; D uncertain. CDR3 length: 12 amino acids. The germline V and J ends were trimmed by 4 bases and 3 bases, with 3 bases remaining between them. Germline CDR1 MNHEY, CDR2 SMNVEV (reference sequence). CDR3 region: CASSYYTGELFF. CDR3 nucleotide sequence: TGTGCCAGCAGTTACTACACCGGGGAGCTGTTTTTT.

This chain uses TRBV10-2 with TRBJ2-3; D possibly corresponds to TRBD1 (6 bases). The germline V gene has CDR1 WSHSY and CDR2 SAAADI. V was pared by 5 bases and J by 1 base, with 7 bases between. The CDR3 has 13 amino acids. CDR3 region: CASSRTGTDTQYF. CDR3 sequence (DNA): TGCGCCAGCAGTAGGACAGGCACAGATACGCAGTATTTT.

The rearrangement links TRBV6-5 to TRBJ1-3; D not certain. The CDR3 contains 15 residues. Per the germline V gene, CDR1 is MNHEY and CDR2 is SVGAGI. V was cut by 6 bases and J by 0 bases, with 12 bases left in between. Here the CDR3 reads CASSPGPRSGNTIYF. The CDR3 DNA reads as TGTGCCAGCAGCCCCGGACCCCGCTCTGGAAACACCATATATTTT.

J is TRBJ2-5 and V is TRBV9; 7 bases agree with TRBD1. This CDR3 is 16 amino acids long. V trimming: 0 bases; J trimming: 4 bases; junction bases outside the gene matches: 9. The germline V gene encodes CDR1 SGDLS and CDR2 YYNGEE. The chain's CDR3 is CASSVVSGGGVETQYF. CDR3 DNA: TGTGCCAGCAGCGTAGTCTCAGGGGGTGGAGTAGAGACCCAGTACTTC.

This clone was detected only a few times. The chain links TRBV5-6 to TRBJ1-1, with 7 positions matching TRBD1. Germline V gives CDR1 SGHDT, CDR2 YYEEEE. This CDR3 is 17 amino acids long. V was pared by 4 bases and J by 3 bases, with 15 bases of the junction left unmatched. The CDR3 is CASSAGRQGGHYTEAFF. CDR3 DNA: TGTGCCAGCAGCGCGGGGAGACAGGGAGGCCACTACACTGAAGCTTTCTTT.

The rearrangement links TRBV5-1 to TRBJ2-5, with D possibly being TRBD1 or TRBD2 (7 bases each). This CDR3 contains 13 residues. The V and J ends lost 3 bases and 5 bases respectively, with 11 bases between them. CDR1 SGHRS and CDR2 YFSETQ come from the germline V gene. CDR3 loop: CASSSGGAETQYF. CDR3 nucleotides: TGCGCCAGCAGCTCAGGGGGGGCGGAGACCCAGTACTTC.

This clone was seen a handful of times. The chain uses TRBV19 and TRBJ1-6; D is unclear. The germline gives CDR1 LNHDA, CDR2 SQIVND (reference sequence). V was trimmed by 2 bases and J by 10 bases, leaving 12 bases between them. The CDR3 loop spans 14 amino acids. CDR3: CASSIKMQASPLHF. CDR3 in DNA: TGTGCCAGTAGTATAAAGATGCAGGCATCACCCCTCCACTTT.

The J gene is TRBJ1-4, the V gene TRBV5-4; unclear D gene. This CDR3 comprises 12 residues. V was pared by 4 bases and J by 7 bases, with 8 bases between. Germline CDR1 and CDR2: SGHNT and YYREEE (reference sequence). CDR3 amino acids: CASSRLGEKLFF. The DNA of the CDR3 is TGTGCCAGCAGCCGATTGGGTGAAAAACTGTTTTTT.

The V and J genes are TRBV7-9 and TRBJ1-4; 9 bases are shared with TRBD1. V was pared by 5 bases and J by 10 bases, with 11 bases of the junction left unmatched. CDR3 length: 15 amino acids. From germline, CDR1 is SEHNR and CDR2 FQNEAQ (reference sequence). DNA for the CDR3: TGTGCCAGCAGCCTCACGGGACAGGGCTCGGGAAAACTGTTTTTT. It translates to CASSLTGQGSGKLFF.

The V and J genes are TRBV12-3 or TRBV12-4 and TRBJ1-1; D unresolved. This CDR3 spans 11 amino acids. Between the trimmed V and J ends, which lost 5 bases and 5 bases, there was a span of 6 bases. The DNA of the CDR3 is TGTGCCAGCAGTCGGGGTACTGAAGCTTTCTTT. Its translation is CASSRGTEAFF.

The gene calls are TRBV18 and TRBJ1-2, with D perhaps matching TRBD1 (6 bases). Germline V CDR1 and CDR2: KGHSH, LQKENI. The V and J ends lost 5 bases and 4 bases respectively, with 14 bases between them. The CDR3 totals 14 residues. CDR3 in amino acids: CASSSTGFGYGYTF. CDR3 DNA sequence: TGTGCCAGCTCATCAACAGGGTTCGGCTATGGCTACACCTTC.

This chain connects TRBV30 to TRBJ1-1, with 9 positions matching TRBD1. Germline V gene lookup returns CDR1 GTSNPN and CDR2 SVGIG (reference sequence). This CDR3 comprises 13 residues. Trimming cost V 7 bases and J 3 bases; bases outside gene matches: 6. The CDR3: CALTGGRDTEAFF. CDR3 in DNA: TGTGCCTTAACAGGGGGCCGGGACACTGAAGCTTTCTTT.

This sequence joins TRBV2 and TRBJ1-2; D is perhaps TRBD1 (6 bases). V was shortened by 6 bases and J by 5 bases, with 13 bases between the two germline ends. CDR1 and CDR2 from the germline V gene are SNHLY and FYNNEI. The CDR3 consists of 13 residues. CDR3 sequence: CASRPGVEYGYTF. In DNA form, the CDR3 reads TGTGCCAGCAGGCCAGGGGTCGAATATGGCTACACCTTC.

This clone was picked up one time. This sequence joins TRBV9 and TRBJ1-4, with D uncertain. The V gene's germline CDR1 is SGDLS and CDR2 YYNGEE. Trimming shortened V by 2 bases and J by 2 bases, and 7 bases separated the two germline ends. This CDR3 has 14 amino acids. The CDR3, as DNA: TGTGCCAGCAGCGTGGGTGGGACTAATGAAAAACTGTTTTTT. Amino acids: CASSVGGTNEKLFF.

The chain employs TRBV19 and TRBJ1-5, with 7 bases that match TRBD1. Germline V gene lookup returns CDR1 LNHDA and CDR2 SQIVND (reference sequence). This CDR3 region has 16 residues. J lost 1 base, V lost 6 bases, and 9 bases had no gene match. The CDR3 here is CASRTDRYFSNQPQHF. The CDR3 DNA reads as TGTGCCAGTAGGACGGACAGGTATTTCAGCAATCAGCCCCAGCATTTT. Full variable domain (missing parts from reference TRBV19 and TRBJ1-5): DGGITQSPKYLFRKEGQNVTLSCEQNLNHDAMYWYRQDPGQGLRLIYYSQIVNDFQKGDIAEGYSVSREKKESFPLTVTSAQKNPTAFYLCASRTDRYFSNQPQHFGDGTRLSIL.

J is TRBJ2-7 and V is TRBV20-1; tentatively, D is TRBD1 (5 bases). The CDR3 has 11 residues. Trimming left V 3 bases short and J 4 bases short, with 7 bases between. CDR1 is DFQATT and CDR2 is SNEGSKA in the germline V gene (reference sequence). The CDR3 region has the DNA TGCAGTGCTAGTAGGGGATACGAGCAGTACGTC. This encodes CSASRGYEQYV.